This TCR beta chain was sequenced during a study of tissue T cells after allogeneic stem cell transplantation. Findings and limits, study-wide: Few T cell clones were shared across patients, but motif clusters showed tissue-specific shared signatures. Tissue-detected TCR repertoire was only partly captured by blood and spleen T cells. Within patients, tissue anatomy strongly shaped TCR repertoire composition.

Sequencing used immunoSEQ multiplex PCR; TCRdb keeps in-frame clones, though not all of them. The sample yields 6,000 to 9,500 clones, roughly 34% seen once. Time point of the sample: mouse harvest day 14 after allogeneic transplant. The graft held 10^6 splenic CD5+ T cells and 10^7 T-cell-depleted bone marrow cells. The germline gives CDR1 KGHTA, CDR2 FQNQQP. CDR3 length: 13 residues. This clone occurred a few times. Its antigen is unknown. Genes and germline are mouse. The read stops 1 residue short of the end of the CDR3; the missing end is completed from the germline J gene. This rearrangement joins TRBV23 to TRBJ1-6; whether TRBD1, the table's D call, matches the DNA was not checked. TRBJ1-6 is an open reading frame, and its role is uncertain. The sample comprised skin. This sequence was found in a female BALB/c mouse given C57BL/6 T cells with graft-versus-host disease after an allogeneic hematopoietic cell transplant. The CDR3 loop is CSSSHRDNSPLYF. CDR3 DNA, as far as it was read: TGCTCCAGCAGTCACAGGGATAATTCGCCCCTCTAC.